Below, 17 T cell receptor beta chains from the same sample are listed, as sequenced in a study of OX40 agonist ivuxolimab in advanced cancers. The table came from immunoSEQ multiplex PCR; TCRdb's copy has only in-frame clones and leaves some out. Among nearly 95,000 clones listed, 90% to 95% were seen once. Here the sequenced sample was CD4+ or CD8+ T cells sorted from blood, taken in a trial of the OX40 agonist ivuxolimab. All receptors come from an adult with an advanced solid tumor such as melanoma, head and neck, liver or kidney cancer.

The chain employs TRBV2 and TRBJ1-1; no definite D call. Trimming left V 3 bases short and J 3 bases short, with 8 bases between. The CDR3 runs 13 residues. The germline gives CDR1 SNHLY, CDR2 FYNNEI. The CDR3 reads CASSEASYTEAFF. The CDR3 nucleotides are TGTGCCAGCAGTGAGGCCAGCTACACTGAAGCTTTCTTT. The variable domain in full, completed from reference TRBV2 and TRBJ1-1, reads EPEVTQTPSHQVTQMGQEVILRCVPISNHLYFYWYRQILGQKVEFLVSFYNNEISEKSEIFDDQFSVERPDGSNFTLKIRSTKLEDSAMYFCASSEASYTEAFFGQGTRLTVV.

This clone came up once. The chain links TRBV27 to TRBJ1-6; TRBD1 aligns across 10 bases. CDR1 and CDR2 (germline): MNHEY, SMNVEV (reference sequence). The junction had 3 bases not matched to a gene; V was cut back by 4 bases and J by 6 bases. The CDR3 runs to 15 residues. For the CDR3, the DNA is TGTGCCAGCAGTTCTTGGACAGGGGGTAATTCACCCCTCCACTTT. It is translated as CASSSWTGGNSPLHF.

The gene calls are TRBV25-1 and TRBJ2-2; D is unclear. There are 13 residues in the CDR3. Per germline, CDR1 MGHDK and CDR2 SYGVNS. V was trimmed by 7 bases and J by 1 base, leaving 7 bases between them. The DNA for the CDR3 is TGTGCCAGCATGCCCGGGAACACCGGGGAGCTGTTTTTT. Amino acids: CASMPGNTGELFF.

The chain carries TRBV7-8 and TRBJ1-2; no firm D call. Germline loops: CDR1 SGHVS, CDR2 FQNEAQ. The CDR3 loop spans 14 amino acids. V was clipped by 2 bases and J by 2 bases, with 9 bases between them. In DNA, the CDR3 is TGTGCCAGCAGCTTATTAGGCGGAAACTATGGCTACACCTTC. It yields the protein CASSLLGGNYGYTF.

The chain couples TRBV27 to TRBJ2-2; weak D call: TRBD2 (6 bases). The CDR3 is made up of 16 amino acids. The V and J ends lost 3 bases and 4 bases respectively, with 15 bases between them. From germline, CDR1 is MNHEY and CDR2 SMNVEV (reference sequence). DNA for the CDR3: TGTGCCAGCAGTTTGATTCCTAGCGCGTTCACCGGGGAGCTGTTTTTT. Translated: CASSLIPSAFTGELFF.

This clone has a single count. The rearrangement joins TRBV13 to TRBJ2-7, with a tentative D call TRBD2 (6 bases). This CDR3 comprises 13 residues. V was clipped by 5 bases and J by 3 bases, with 11 bases between them. Germline CDR1 reads PRHDT; CDR2 reads FYEKMQ (reference sequence). The DNA for the CDR3 is TGTGCCAGCAGCGCCGGGACTGACTACGAGCAGTACTTC. Amino acids: CASSAGTDYEQYF.

The J gene is TRBJ2-5, the V gene TRBV9; TRBD1 agrees at 10 bases. V trimming: 4 bases; J trimming: 5 bases; junction bases outside the gene matches: 11. Germline lookup yields CDR1 SGDLS and CDR2 YYNGEE. This CDR3 region has 16 residues. DNA for the CDR3: TGTGCCAGCAGCCCACCGGGACAGGGGATGACGGAGACCCAGTACTTC. Residues: CASSPPGQGMTETQYF. The full variable domain, with the rest looked up from reference TRBV9 and TRBJ2-5, is DSGVTQTPKHLITATGQRVTLRCSPRSGDLSVYWYQQSLDQGLQFLIQYYNGEERAKGNILERFSAQQFPDLHSELNLSSLELGDSALYFCASSPPGQGMTETQYFGPGTRLLVL.

The V call is TRBV27, the J call TRBJ2-7, with D perhaps matching TRBD2 (6 bases). The germline V gene encodes CDR1 MNHEY and CDR2 SMNVEV (reference sequence). The CDR3 has 14 residues. Trimming stripped 3 bases from V and 3 bases from J, with 12 bases between. The CDR3 spells CASSLGGGDYEQYF. CDR3 nucleotides: TGTGCCAGCAGTTTGGGAGGAGGGGACTACGAGCAGTACTTC.

The rearrangement links TRBV6-1 to TRBJ2-1, with D unresolved. Trimming removed 3 bases at V and 7 bases at J, with 19 bases between. CDR1 is MNHNS, CDR2 SASEGT, per germline. This CDR3 has 16 residues. CDR3 protein: CASSEAPDPFGNEQFF. For the CDR3, the DNA is TGTGCCAGCAGTGAGGCCCCCGACCCGTTTGGAAATGAGCAGTTCTTC.

The gene calls are TRBV10-3 and TRBJ2-7; 7 bases are a match to TRBD1. V dropped 3 bases and J dropped 0; count of bases not matched to a gene: 5. Per germline, CDR1 ENHRY and CDR2 SYGVKD. The CDR3 loop spans 15 amino acids. CDR3 loop: CAISDTGVSSYEQYF. The CDR3 nucleotides are TGTGCCATCAGTGACACAGGGGTTAGCTCCTACGAGCAGTACTTC.

The chain joins TRBV27 to TRBJ2-5; 7 nucleotides line up with TRBD2. Germline trimming cut 5 bases from V and 2 bases from J; bases unmatched to any gene: 2. CDR3 size: 13 residues. The germline CDR1 and CDR2 sequences are MNHEY and SMNVEV (reference sequence). For the CDR3, the DNA is TGTGCCAGCAGTGGGACTACTCAAGAGACCCAGTACTTC. Amino acid sequence: CASSGTTQETQYF.

The rearrangement links TRBV7-8 to TRBJ2-5; TRBD2 agrees at 8 bases. Germline CDR1 reads SGHVS; CDR2 reads FQNEAQ. CDR3 length equals 15 residues. The ends lost 1 base at V and 5 bases at J; junction bases unmatched: 6. Here the CDR3 reads CASSLVAGGMETQYF. CDR3 nucleotides: TGTGCCAGCAGCTTAGTGGCGGGGGGCATGGAGACCCAGTACTTC.

The chain couples TRBV27 to TRBJ1-5; TRBD1 matches 8 bases. The CDR3 has 18 residues. Trimming at V came to 5 bases and at J to 0 bases, leaving 12 bases not matched to a gene. CDR1 and CDR2 (germline): MNHEY, SMNVEV (reference sequence). DNA for the CDR3: TGTGCCAGCAGTCCCGTCTCCAGGGGGCTCCTTAGCAATCAGCCCCAGCATTTT. Its translation: CASSPVSRGLLSNQPQHF.

V and J are TRBV5-1 and TRBJ2-1; 13 bases align to TRBD2. Unmatched junction bases numbered 3, after V lost 2 bases and J lost 4 bases. Germline V lookup: CDR1 SGHRS, CDR2 YFSETQ. The CDR3 runs 16 residues. CDR3 in DNA: TGCGCCAGCAGCTTAGAGGGACTAGCGGGGTACAATGAGCAGTTCTTC. It encodes CASSLEGLAGYNEQFF.

The chain combines TRBV19 with TRBJ1-1, with D tentatively TRBD1 (6 bases). Trimming stripped 6 bases from V and 4 bases from J, with 15 bases between. Germline lookup yields CDR1 LNHDA and CDR2 SQIVND (reference sequence). The CDR3 is made up of 14 amino acids. CDR3 sequence: CASRPQGKVTEAFF. CDR3 coding DNA: TGTGCCAGTAGGCCACAGGGTAAGGTCACTGAAGCTTTCTTT.

J is TRBJ1-5 and V is TRBV4-1; D ambiguous. V lost 4 bases and J 0 bases, leaving 4 bases between the germline ends. Germline CDR1 is MGHRA and CDR2 is YSYEKL. This CDR3 is 13 amino acids long. In DNA, the CDR3 is TGCGCCAGCAGCCTCAATAGCAATCAGCCCCAGCATTTT. It encodes CASSLNSNQPQHF.

The genes are TRBV27 and TRBJ2-1; D gene uncertain. The CDR3 extends over 15 amino acids. V lost 6 bases, J lost 0 bases, and 12 bases lay in between. Germline V gene lookup returns CDR1 MNHEY and CDR2 SMNVEV (reference sequence). CDR3 in DNA: TGTGCCAGCAGACAAAATCCACGCTCCTACAATGAGCAGTTCTTC. The encoded protein is CASRQNPRSYNEQFF.